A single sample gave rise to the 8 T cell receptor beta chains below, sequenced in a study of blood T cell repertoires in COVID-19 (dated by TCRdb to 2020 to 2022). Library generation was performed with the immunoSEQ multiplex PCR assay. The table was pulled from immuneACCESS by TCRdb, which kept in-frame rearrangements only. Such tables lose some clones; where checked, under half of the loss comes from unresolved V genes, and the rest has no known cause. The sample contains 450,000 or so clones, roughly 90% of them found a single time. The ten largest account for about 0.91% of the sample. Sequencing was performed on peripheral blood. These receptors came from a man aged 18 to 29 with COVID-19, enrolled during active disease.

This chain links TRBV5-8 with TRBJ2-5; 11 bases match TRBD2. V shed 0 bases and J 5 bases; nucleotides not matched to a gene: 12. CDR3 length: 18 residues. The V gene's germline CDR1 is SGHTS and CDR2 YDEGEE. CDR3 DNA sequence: TGTGCCAGCAGCTTGGTCGGAACTAGCGGGGGACCCAGGGAGACCCAGTACTTC. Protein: CASSLVGTSGGPRETQYF. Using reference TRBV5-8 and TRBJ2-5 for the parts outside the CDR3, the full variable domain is EAGVTQSPTHLIKTRGQQATLRCSPISGHTSVYWYQQALGLGLQFLLWYDEGEERNRGNFPPRFSGRQFPNYSSELNVNALELEDSALYLCASSLVGTSGGPRETQYFGPGTRLLVL.

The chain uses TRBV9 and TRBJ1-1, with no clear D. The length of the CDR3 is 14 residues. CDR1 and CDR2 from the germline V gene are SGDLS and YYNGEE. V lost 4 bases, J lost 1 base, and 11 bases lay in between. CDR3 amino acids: CASSPRTENTEAFF. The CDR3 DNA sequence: TGTGCCAGCAGCCCAAGGACTGAGAACACTGAAGCTTTCTTT.

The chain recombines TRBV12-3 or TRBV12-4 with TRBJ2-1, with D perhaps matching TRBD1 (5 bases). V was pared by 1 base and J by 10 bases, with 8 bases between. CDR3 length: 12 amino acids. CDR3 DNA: TGTGCCAGCAGTTTAGTAGGGGAAGAGCAGTTCTTC. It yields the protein CASSLVGEEQFF.

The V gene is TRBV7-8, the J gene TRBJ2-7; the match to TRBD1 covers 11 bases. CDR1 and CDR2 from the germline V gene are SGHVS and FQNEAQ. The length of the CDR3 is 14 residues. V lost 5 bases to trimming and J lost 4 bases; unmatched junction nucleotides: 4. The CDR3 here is CASSPGQGEYEQYF. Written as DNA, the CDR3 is TGTGCCAGCAGCCCGGGACAGGGGGAGTACGAGCAGTACTTC.

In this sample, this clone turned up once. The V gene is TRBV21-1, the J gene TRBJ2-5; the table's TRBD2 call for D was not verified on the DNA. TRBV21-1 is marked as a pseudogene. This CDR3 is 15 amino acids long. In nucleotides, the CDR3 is TGTGCCAGCAGCAAACGACTAGCAGATCAAGAGACCCAGTACTTC. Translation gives CASSKRLADQETQYF.

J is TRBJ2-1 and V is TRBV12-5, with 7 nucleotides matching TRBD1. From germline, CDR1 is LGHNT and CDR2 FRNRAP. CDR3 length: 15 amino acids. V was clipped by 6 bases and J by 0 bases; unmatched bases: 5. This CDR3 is CASGRDSSSYNEQFF. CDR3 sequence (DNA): TGTGCTAGTGGCCGGGACAGTAGCTCCTACAATGAGCAGTTCTTC.

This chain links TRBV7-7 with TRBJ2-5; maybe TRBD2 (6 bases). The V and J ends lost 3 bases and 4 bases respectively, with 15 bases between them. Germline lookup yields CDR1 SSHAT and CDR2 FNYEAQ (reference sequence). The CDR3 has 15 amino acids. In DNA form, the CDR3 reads TGTGCCAGCAGCTTTTTAGGAGGGGATGGAGAGACCCAGTACTTC. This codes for CASSFLGGDGETQYF.

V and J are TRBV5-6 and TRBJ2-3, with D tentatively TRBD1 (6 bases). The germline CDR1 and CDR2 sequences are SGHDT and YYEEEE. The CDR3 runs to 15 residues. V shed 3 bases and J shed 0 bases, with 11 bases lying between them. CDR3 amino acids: CASSSRDKSTDTQYF. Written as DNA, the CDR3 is TGTGCCAGCAGCTCTCGGGACAAAAGCACAGATACGCAGTATTTT.